This is a list of T cell receptor beta chains from one sample in a study of cytomegalovirus exposure and HLA in healthy donors. Here immunoSEQ multiplex PCR was the method, and the copy in TCRdb shows in-frame clones only, minus some. The sample includes under 150,000 clones, 70% to 80% seen only once; the top ten take roughly 4.9%. The sequencing input was PBMCs. These receptors came from a woman aged 50 to 65 in good health and CMV-seronegative. CDR3s include the opening cysteine and the closing phenylalanine or tryptophan. A D gene is named only where the DNA matches it firmly. The size field is filled for only some rows; it gives once, few, many or a size class.

v_call: TRBV19
j_call: TRBJ2-7
d_call: .
clone_size: .
cdr3_aa: CASSWGLFYEQYF
cdr3_nt: TGTGCCAGTAGTTGGGGGCTTTTTTACGAGCAGTACTTC

v_call: TRBV6-6
j_call: TRBJ2-5
d_call: TRBD2
clone_size: once
cdr3_aa: CASSYGGGTVRETQYF
cdr3_nt: TGTGCCAGCAGTTACGGCGGGGGTACTGTTCGGGAGACCCAGTACTTC

v_call: TRBV7-2
j_call: TRBJ1-2
d_call: .
clone_size: .
cdr3_aa: CASSLEGGRRKNGYTF
cdr3_nt: TGTGCCAGCAGCTTAGAGGGAGGCAGGCGGAAAAATGGCTACACCTTC

v_call: TRBV5-1
j_call: TRBJ1-2
d_call: .
clone_size: .
cdr3_aa: CASSLDNRENGYTF
cdr3_nt: TGCGCCAGCAGCTTGGATAACAGGGAAAATGGCTACACCTTC

v_call: TRBV5-6
j_call: TRBJ2-3
d_call: TRBD1
clone_size: .
cdr3_aa: CASSRTGSTDTQYF
cdr3_nt: TGTGCCAGCAGCCGGACAGGGAGCACAGATACGCAGTATTTT

v_call: TRBV19
j_call: TRBJ1-2
d_call: .
clone_size: .
cdr3_aa: CASNSLGGAHGYTF
cdr3_nt: TGTGCCAGTAACTCACTGGGGGGAGCCCATGGCTACACCTTC

v_call: TRBV28
j_call: TRBJ2-7
d_call: TRBD1
clone_size: few
cdr3_aa: CASSLIGQGLYEQYF
cdr3_nt: TGTGCCAGCAGCTTAATTGGACAGGGTCTCTACGAGCAGTACTTC

v_call: TRBV7-8
j_call: TRBJ2-7
d_call: TRBD1
clone_size: .
cdr3_aa: CASSAGNYRGEQYF
cdr3_nt: TGTGCCAGCAGCGCAGGGAATTACAGGGGCGAGCAGTACTTC

v_call: TRBV2
j_call: TRBJ2-1
d_call: TRBD1
clone_size: once
cdr3_aa: CASNPPGQGRLGEQFF
cdr3_nt: TGTGCCAGCAACCCTCCGGGACAGGGGCGGTTGGGTGAGCAGTTCTTC

v_call: TRBV6-6
j_call: TRBJ1-2
d_call: TRBD1
clone_size: once
cdr3_aa: CASTTTGLVNYGYTF
cdr3_nt: TGTGCCAGCACCACGACAGGGCTAGTAAACTATGGCTACACCTTC

v_call: TRBV9
j_call: TRBJ1-3
d_call: .
clone_size: few
cdr3_aa: CASSFSGDPGNTIYF
cdr3_nt: TGTGCCAGCAGCTTTAGCGGGGATCCTGGAAACACCATATATTTT

v_call: TRBV14
j_call: TRBJ2-1
d_call: .
clone_size: .
cdr3_aa: CASSQSRKMGQFF
cdr3_nt: TGTGCCAGCAGCCAATCGAGGAAAATGGGGCAGTTCTTC

v_call: TRBV6-5
j_call: TRBJ2-1
d_call: .
clone_size: once
cdr3_aa: CASSYSTAYNEQFF
cdr3_nt: TGTGCCAGCAGTTACTCGACAGCCTACAATGAGCAGTTCTTC

v_call: TRBV9
j_call: TRBJ1-6
d_call: TRBD1
clone_size: .
cdr3_aa: CASSVGPRGQGAVNSPLHF
cdr3_nt: TGTGCCAGCAGCGTAGGCCCAAGGGGACAGGGGGCGGTGAATTCACCCCTCCACTTT

v_call: TRBV2
j_call: TRBJ2-3
d_call: .
clone_size: .
cdr3_aa: CASNLATDTQYF
cdr3_nt: TGTGCCAGCAATCTAGCGACAGATACGCAGTATTTT

v_call: TRBV27
j_call: TRBJ2-2
d_call: TRBD1
clone_size: .
cdr3_aa: CASSLSTGEDTGELFF
cdr3_nt: TGTGCCAGCAGTTTATCGACAGGGGAGGACACCGGGGAGCTGTTTTTT

v_call: TRBV15
j_call: TRBJ1-1
d_call: .
clone_size: .
cdr3_aa: CATSSGGREAFF
cdr3_nt: TGTGCCACCAGCAGTGGGGGCAGAGAAGCTTTCTTT

v_call: TRBV6-1
j_call: TRBJ2-1
d_call: .
clone_size: once
cdr3_aa: CASSEDRTVDEQFF
cdr3_nt: TGTGCCAGCAGTGAAGACAGGACCGTGGACGAGCAGTTCTTC

v_call: TRBV27
j_call: TRBJ2-5
d_call: TRBD2
clone_size: few
cdr3_aa: CASRGLAGGTQETQYF
cdr3_nt: TGTGCCAGCAGGGGTCTAGCGGGGGGAACCCAAGAGACCCAGTACTTC

v_call: TRBV19
j_call: TRBJ1-2
d_call: .
clone_size: .
cdr3_aa: CASRVWGRGRGYTF
cdr3_nt: TGTGCCAGCCGGGTTTGGGGGCGCGGAAGAGGCTACACCTTC